A single sample is the source of the 24 T cell receptor beta chains below, sequenced in a study of blood T cell repertoires in COVID-19. Measured with immunoSEQ multiplex PCR; TCRdb has only the in-frame clones, and not every one. The sample lists about 96,000 clones; 85% to 90% were seen once. Sequenced: peripheral blood. These TCRs come from a human donor with COVID-19, enrolled during active disease. The donor label of this sample is uncertain.

The chain carries TRBV19 and TRBJ1-5, with D unresolved. The V end was cut by 6 bases, the J end by 3 bases, with 18 bases between. Germline values: CDR1 LNHDA, CDR2 SQIVND (reference sequence). The CDR3 is made up of 16 amino acids. The CDR3 sequence is CASRVLGREPNQPQHF. CDR3 nucleotide sequence: TGTGCCAGTAGGGTTCTAGGGAGGGAGCCCAATCAGCCCCAGCATTTT.

CDR3 amino acids: CASSSTGPYEQYF. The CDR3 DNA is TGTGCCAGCAGTTCGACAGGCCCCTACGAGCAGTACTTC. The chain is built from TRBV2 and TRBJ2-7, with D perhaps TRBD1 (6 bases). CDR1 is SNHLY, CDR2 FYNNEI, per germline. This CDR3 is built from 13 residues. With 5 bases removed from V and 2 bases from J, the gap between germline ends came to 10 bases. Full variable domain (missing parts from reference TRBV2 and TRBJ2-7): EPEVTQTPSHQVTQMGQEVILRCVPISNHLYFYWYRQILGQKVEFLVSFYNNEISEKSEIFDDQFSVERPDGSNFTLKIRSTKLEDSAMYFCASSSTGPYEQYFGPGTRLTVT.

The chain couples TRBV25-1 to TRBJ1-4, with a tentative D call TRBD1 (6 bases). The CDR3 has 14 residues. Germline V gene lookup returns CDR1 MGHDK and CDR2 SYGVNS. Trimming cost V 7 bases and J 8 bases, with 17 bases left between them. CDR3 nucleotide sequence: TGTGCCAGCACCGACGGGGGGGCTGGGGAAAAACTGTTTTTT. Translating it yields CASTDGGAGEKLFF. Full variable domain (rest looked up from reference TRBV25-1 and TRBJ1-4): EADIYQTPRYLVIGTGKKITLECSQTMGHDKMYWYQQDPGMELHLIHYSYGVNSTEKGDLSSESTVSRIRTEHFPLTLESARPSHTSQYLCASTDGGAGEKLFFGSGTQLSVL.

The V and J genes are TRBV27 and TRBJ1-2; no firm D call. In germline, CDR1 is MNHEY, CDR2 SMNVEV (reference sequence). The CDR3 runs 14 residues. V gave up 6 bases and J gave up 6 bases, with 17 bases separating them. CDR3 nucleotide sequence: TGTGCCAGCAGGATTAGCGGACTGAGGGATGGCTACACCTTC. Its protein is CASRISGLRDGYTF.

The gene calls are TRBV7-6 and TRBJ2-1, with D possibly being TRBD2 (7 bases). CDR3 length: 16 residues. CDR1 SGHVS and CDR2 FNYEAQ come from the germline V gene. V was clipped by 1 base and J by 7 bases, with 17 bases between them. CDR3 loop: CASSLVVGGAVNEQFF. CDR3 in DNA: TGTGCCAGCAGCTTAGTAGTAGGGGGGGCCGTAAATGAGCAGTTCTTC.

This clone appeared a single time. The chain recombines TRBV18 with TRBJ1-1; 10 positions agree with TRBD1. This CDR3 has 15 amino acids. Germline V lookup: CDR1 KGHSH, CDR2 LQKENI. With V trimmed by 5 bases and J by 0 bases, 3 bases remained unmatched. The CDR3 nucleotides read TGTGCCAGCTCAGCCGGACAGGGGGTGAACACTGAAGCTTTCTTT. Translated, it gives CASSAGQGVNTEAFF.

V is TRBV18 and J is TRBJ2-7; 11 bases are shared with TRBD2. Germline V gives CDR1 KGHSH, CDR2 LQKENI. The V segment lost 3 bases and the J segment 3 bases; nucleotides outside the gene matches: 19. The CDR3 is 20 residues long. Here the CDR3 reads CASSPAVGGDSGGAIYEQYF. Written as DNA, the CDR3 is TGTGCCAGCTCACCCGCTGTAGGGGGCGATAGCGGGGGGGCCATCTACGAGCAGTACTTC. Supplemented by reference TRBV18 and TRBJ2-7, the full variable domain reads NAGVMQNPRHLVRRRGQEARLRCSPMKGHSHVYWYRQLPEEGLKFMVYLQKENIIDESGMPKERFSAEFPKEGPSILRIQQVVRGDSAAYFCASSPAVGGDSGGAIYEQYFGPGTRLTVT.

To note about this clone: A much larger clone differs by one base, so this may be a read error. V gene TRBV6-5 combines with J gene TRBJ2-7, with 8 positions matching TRBD1. The ends lost 6 bases at V and 0 bases at J; junction bases unmatched: 4. The CDR3 runs to 14 residues. The germline V gene has CDR1 MNHEY and CDR2 SVGAGI. Here the CDR3 DNA reads TGTGCCAGCAGCTTGGGACAGGTCTCCTACGAGCAGTACTTC. It yields the protein CASSLGQVSYEQYF.

V is TRBV25-1 and J is TRBJ2-7, with 8 bases aligning to TRBD1. The V and J ends lost 11 bases and 3 bases, in that order; junction bases with no gene match: 12. The CDR3 sequence is 14 residues long. The germline V gene encodes CDR1 MGHDK and CDR2 SYGVNS. CDR3 DNA sequence: TGTGCCGCAGGGGGCGAAAATCAATTCTACGAGCAGTACTTC. The encoded protein is CAAGGENQFYEQYF.

The chain has TRBV5-6 and TRBJ2-1, with 10 bases fitting TRBD2. The CDR3 has 15 amino acids. Trimming took 2 bases from V and 4 from J; bases not matched to a gene: 3. Germline V gene lookup returns CDR1 SGHDT and CDR2 YYEEEE. The CDR3 sequence: CASSFSGRWYNEQFF. Here the CDR3 DNA reads TGTGCCAGCAGCTTTAGCGGGAGGTGGTACAATGAGCAGTTCTTC.

This chain connects TRBV10-3 to TRBJ1-5; the D is unclear. Germline CDR1 is ENHRY and CDR2 is SYGVKD. The CDR3 is made up of 15 amino acids. V was trimmed by 10 bases and J by 0 bases, leaving 16 bases between them. The CDR3 DNA reads TGTGCCACCCGCCTACTTCATGATAGCAATCAGCCCCAGCATTTT. Its protein is CATRLLHDSNQPQHF.

The chain links TRBV6-5 to TRBJ2-1, with TRBD2 matching over 11 bases. The CDR3 runs 14 residues. Per the germline V gene, CDR1 is MNHEY and CDR2 is SVGAGI. With V trimmed by 7 bases and J by 4 bases, 3 bases remained unmatched. In DNA form, the CDR3 reads TGTGCCAGCAAGGGACTAGCGGATTACAATGAGCAGTTCTTC. Residues: CASKGLADYNEQFF.

The chain has TRBV6-5 and TRBJ1-1; the match to TRBD1 covers 7 bases. The V segment lost 4 bases and the J segment 4 bases; nucleotides outside the gene matches: 9. The CDR3 extends over 15 amino acids. CDR1 MNHEY and CDR2 SVGAGI come from the germline V gene. CDR3: CASSSLDPGGTEAFF. Here the CDR3 DNA reads TGTGCCAGCAGTTCGTTGGACCCAGGGGGCACTGAAGCTTTCTTT.

The chain joins TRBV19 to TRBJ2-1; TRBD2 aligns across 10 bases. This CDR3 has 14 amino acids. The V gene's germline CDR1 is LNHDA and CDR2 SQIVND (reference sequence). Unmatched junction bases numbered 2, after V lost 1 base and J lost 8 bases. The CDR3 nucleotides read TGTGCCAGTAGTATAGGGCTAGCGGGGGATGAGCAGTTCTTC. It yields the protein CASSIGLAGDEQFF.

The chain uses TRBV7-9 and TRBJ2-5, with TRBD1 matching over 7 bases. The ends lost 8 bases at V and 0 bases at J; junction bases unmatched: 6. Germline assignment: CDR1 SEHNR and CDR2 FQNEAQ (reference sequence). CDR3 size: 14 residues. The CDR3 DNA reads TGTGCCAGCGGAACCGGGACAGACCAAGAGACCCAGTACTTC. Translated: CASGTGTDQETQYF.

The V gene is TRBV3-1 (or the pseudogene TRBV3-2), the J gene TRBJ2-1, with 7 bases matching TRBD2. Germline loops: CDR1 LGHDT, CDR2 YNNKEL (reference sequence). Losses at the gene ends were 1 base for V and 10 bases for J; bases not matched to a gene: 13. The CDR3 has 16 residues. The CDR3 loop is CASSQVGGSSIGEQFF. DNA for the CDR3: TGTGCCAGCAGCCAAGTGGGCGGGAGTTCGATAGGGGAGCAGTTCTTC.

This chain connects TRBV7-2 to TRBJ1-4; 7 bases are shared with TRBD1. The CDR3 is 14 amino acids. V gave up 5 bases and J gave up 2 bases; unmatched junction bases: 2. Germline CDR1 reads SGHTA; CDR2 reads FQGNSA. CDR3 residues: CASSPTGTNEKLFF. In DNA, the CDR3 is TGTGCCAGCAGCCCGACAGGGACTAATGAAAAACTGTTTTTT.

This chain uses TRBV7-2 with TRBJ1-2; a weak D match, TRBD1 (6 bases). V dropped 5 bases and J dropped 4 bases, with 11 bases sitting between them. Germline CDR1 is SGHTA and CDR2 is FQGNSA. The CDR3 is made up of 13 amino acids. The CDR3, as DNA: TGTGCCAGCAGCCCCGGACAGTTCTATGGCTACACCTTC. It encodes CASSPGQFYGYTF.

V is TRBV19 and J is TRBJ2-3; 7 nucleotides match TRBD1. Unmatched junction bases numbered 13, after V lost 3 bases and J lost 4 bases. CDR1 and CDR2 from the germline V gene are LNHDA and SQIVND (reference sequence). This CDR3 is 17 amino acids long. The CDR3 spells CASSIVRVKGGADTQYF. The CDR3 DNA is TGTGCCAGTAGTATTGTACGGGTGAAAGGGGGCGCAGATACGCAGTATTTT.

The V gene is TRBV5-4, the J gene TRBJ2-7; 8 positions agree with TRBD1. Germline V gene data show CDR1 as SGHNT and CDR2 as YYREEE (reference sequence). Trimming removed 1 base from V and 6 bases from J; junction bases left unmatched: 9. There are 15 residues in the CDR3. The CDR3 DNA reads TGTGCCAGCAGCTTGTGGGGGGCAGGGGGCTCCGAGCAGTACTTC. Protein: CASSLWGAGGSEQYF.

This clone was found once. The chain combines TRBV11-3 with TRBJ1-1; no clear D. CDR3 length: 11 residues. Per the germline V gene, CDR1 is SGHNT and CDR2 is YENEEA. The germline V and J ends were trimmed by 1 base and 11 bases, with 8 bases remaining between them. In DNA, the CDR3 is TGTGCCAGCAGCTTAGGAGGATCTGCTTTCTTT. It yields the protein CASSLGGSAFF.

V gene TRBV14 combines with J gene TRBJ1-2; the D is unclear. The germline V gene has CDR1 SGHDN and CDR2 FVKESK. The CDR3 runs 13 residues. V was clipped by 5 bases and J by 5 bases, with 12 bases between them. The CDR3 DNA sequence: TGTGCCAGCAGCTCCCCAGGCACTTATGGCTACACCTTC. Its translation: CASSSPGTYGYTF.

The V call is TRBV21-1, the J call TRBJ1-1. TRBV21-1 is recorded as a pseudogene. There are 15 residues in the CDR3. CDR3 sequence: CASSKAEVSRTEAFF. CDR3 sequence (DNA): TGTGCCAGCAGCAAAGCAGAGGTAAGTAGGACTGAAGCTTTCTTT.

The chain carries TRBV10-2 and TRBJ2-5; D might be TRBD1 (5 bases). CDR3 length: 14 amino acids. V was trimmed by 5 bases and J by 2 bases, leaving 12 bases between them. The germline CDR1 and CDR2 sequences are WSHSY and SAAADI. CDR3 amino acids: CASSKGAYQETQYF. In DNA form, the CDR3 reads TGCGCCAGCAGTAAAGGGGCGTATCAAGAGACCCAGTACTTC.